This T cell receptor beta chain was documented in a study of tumor-infiltrating lymphocytes in primary liver carcinoma. The overall study: These were node-negative, non-metastatic T1-T3 tumors of roughly 4 to 11 cm. Read depth, roughly 3.5 to 8 million productive TCRbeta reads, did not differ significantly between tissues.

Per germline, CDR1 MNHNY and CDR2 SVGAGI (reference sequence). CDR3 size: 16 residues. V lost 6 bases and J lost 5, with 20 bases in between. Each 20-30 mg portion of unsorted bulk tissue served as the source for co-extraction of RNA and DNA. No patient had received treatment, and all had chronic HBV infection. TCR beta cDNA was reverse-transcribed from 500 ng of total RNA. The reaction used a constant-region primer and ProtoScript II reverse transcriptase. Modified slightly, ARM-PCR produced TCR beta libraries over three nested multiplex PCR rounds. PCR rounds one and two used TRBV1-TRBV30 forward primers with a C-beta reverse primer for 9 to 10 cycles each. Via MiXCR, TCRdb re-called the multiplex PCR reads, giving one row per CDR3 protein. The sample shows some 40,000 distinct CDR3 sequences, more than 60% of them seen only once. Study results and limitations: It was in tumors, not blood, that the top-250-clone fraction was significantly higher (p = 0.039).

In regard to this clonotype: Its antigen is still unknown.

The TCR sequence derives from a man aged 40-50 years with primary liver carcinoma and hepatitis B virus infection. The sequenced material came from tumor-adjacent normal liver tissue. J is TRBJ2-1 and V is TRBV6-6; D is uncertain. CDR3 sequence (DNA): TGTGCCAGCAGCGACTTTATTGGGATTCGGAACAATGAGCAGTTCTTC. Translation: CASSDFIGIRNNEQFF.